The 29 T cell receptor beta chains below come from one sample, sequenced in a study of PD-L1 blockade in urothelial cancer. Time point here: pretreatment peripheral blood. This table comes from immunoSEQ multiplex PCR, and its TCRdb copy is limited to in-frame clones, with some not included. The sample gives around 57,000 clones, 70% to 90% of which show up once; 1.6% is in the top ten. Specimen: PBMCs, collected around atezolizumab (anti-PD-L1) treatment. These TCRs come from a man in his 70s with urothelial cancer.

This CDR3 reads CATRKTITSGRPVNTGELFF. The CDR3 nucleotides read TGTGCCACCCGCAAGACGATAACTAGCGGGAGACCCGTAAACACCGGGGAGCTGTTTTTT. This chain joins TRBV15 and TRBJ2-2; TRBD2 matches at 11 bases. J was trimmed by 2 bases and V by 8 bases; bases with no gene match: 19. CDR1 and CDR2 from the germline V gene are LNHNV and YYDKDF (reference sequence). The CDR3 is made up of 20 amino acids.

J is TRBJ2-7 and V is TRBV19; TRBD2 matches at 10 bases. V trimming: 7 bases; J trimming: 3 bases; junction bases outside the gene matches: 9. CDR1 is LNHDA, CDR2 SQIVND, per germline (reference sequence). This CDR3 contains 15 residues. In DNA form, the CDR3 reads TGTGCCAGTAAGGCCCGCGCTAGCGGGAGCTACGAGCAGTACTTC. Its translation: CASKARASGSYEQYF.

This chain links TRBV6-1 with TRBJ1-4; TRBD1 agrees at 7 bases. Germline values: CDR1 MNHNS, CDR2 SASEGT. There are 15 residues in the CDR3. The V gene end was trimmed by 3 bases and the J gene end by 8 bases; junction bases not matched to a gene: 9. The CDR3 protein is CASSDPGQSFEKLFF. The CDR3 DNA sequence: TGTGCCAGCAGTGACCCGGGACAGTCCTTCGAAAAACTGTTTTTT.

The V gene is TRBV30, the J gene TRBJ1-2, with D hard to call. Trimming pared 2 bases from V and 2 bases from J, leaving 12 bases between. CDR1 is GTSNPN, CDR2 SVGIG, per germline (reference sequence). The CDR3 covers 14 residues. The CDR3 coding sequence is TGTGCCTGGAGTAAGCGGATTCACAACTATGGCTACACCTTC. It translates to CAWSKRIHNYGYTF.

The chain links TRBV5-1 to TRBJ2-1, with a tentative D call TRBD2 (6 bases). The CDR3 is 15 residues long. From germline, CDR1 is SGHRS and CDR2 YFSETQ. The V and J ends lost 6 bases and 0 bases respectively, with 13 bases between them. CDR3 coding DNA: TGCGCCAGCACCCTGGGGGGTGGCTCCTACAATGAGCAGTTCTTC. Translating gives CASTLGGGSYNEQFF. The full variable domain, its missing parts supplied by reference TRBV5-1 and TRBJ2-1, is KAGVTQTPRYLIKTRGQQVTLSCSPISGHRSVSWYQQTPGQGLQFLFEYFSETQRNKGNFPGRFSGRQFSNSRSEMNVSTLELGDSALYLCASTLGGGSYNEQFFGPGTRLTVL.

The CDR3 DNA reads TGTGCCAGCAGCTTGTACAGGGGAGAGTACGAGCAGTACTTC. It codes for CASSLYRGEYEQYF. The rearrangement uses TRBV11-3 and TRBJ2-7, with TRBD1 matching 7 bases. The CDR3 extends over 14 amino acids. CDR1 is SGHNT, CDR2 YENEEA, per germline. V was clipped by 3 bases and J by 4 bases; unmatched bases: 6.

The chain recombines TRBV28 with TRBJ2-7, with 7 nucleotides matching TRBD1. The V and J ends lost 6 bases and 3 bases, in that order; junction bases with no gene match: 11. This CDR3 comprises 15 residues. The germline V gene encodes CDR1 MDHEN and CDR2 SYDVKM. The chain's CDR3 is CASSHDRVIFYEQYF. The CDR3 DNA reads TGTGCCAGCAGCCACGACAGGGTAATTTTCTACGAGCAGTACTTC.

J is TRBJ2-1 and V is TRBV27; D uncertain. With 6 bases removed from V and 4 bases from J, the gap between germline ends came to 13 bases. The CDR3 extends over 14 amino acids. Germline V gene sequence: CDR1 MNHEY, CDR2 SMNVEV (reference sequence). The CDR3 is CASSPVQTYNEQFF. In nucleotides, the CDR3 is TGTGCCAGCAGCCCTGTGCAGACTTACAATGAGCAGTTCTTC.

The chain has TRBV4-2 and TRBJ2-2, with 8 bases identical to TRBD2. J gave up 5 bases and V 1 base, and 12 bases lay outside the gene matches. This CDR3 has 18 residues. Looked up from germline, CDR1 is LGHNA and CDR2 is YNFKEQ. The CDR3: CASSQAAKAGVSTGELFF. The CDR3 DNA reads TGTGCCAGCAGCCAAGCCGCGAAAGCGGGAGTGTCAACCGGGGAGCTGTTTTTT.

The chain combines TRBV6-6 with TRBJ2-2, with 8 bases that match TRBD2. Germline CDR1 is MNHNY and CDR2 is SVGAGI (reference sequence). This CDR3 contains 16 residues. Losses at the gene ends were 7 bases for V and 0 bases for J; bases not matched to a gene: 7. Here the CDR3 DNA reads TGTGCCAGCATTGGTAGCGGGGCCACGAACACCGGGGAGCTGTTTTTT. It is translated as CASIGSGATNTGELFF.

The rearrangement links TRBV4-1 to TRBJ2-7; 8 bases line up with TRBD2. The CDR3 runs to 15 residues. The V gene's germline CDR1 is MGHRA and CDR2 YSYEKL. Germline trimming cut 1 base from V and 3 bases from J; bases unmatched to any gene: 5. As DNA, the CDR3 is TGCGCCAGCAGCCAAGTACAGCGGGGGCACTACGAGCAGTACTTC. Translated: CASSQVQRGHYEQYF.

The chain couples TRBV6-6 to TRBJ2-3; 7 bases align to TRBD2. Trimming cost V 2 bases and J 2 bases; bases outside gene matches: 7. CDR1 is MNHNY and CDR2 is SVGAGI in the germline V gene (reference sequence). The CDR3 loop spans 16 amino acids. CDR3 sequence reads: CASSYAASGNTDTQYF. Here the CDR3 DNA reads TGTGCCAGCAGTTACGCAGCTAGCGGTAACACAGATACGCAGTATTTT.

The chain employs TRBV9 and TRBJ2-1, with 7 bases identical to TRBD2. Germline trimming cut 0 bases from V and 6 bases from J; bases unmatched to any gene: 3. The CDR3 is 14 residues long. CDR1 is SGDLS, CDR2 YYNGEE, per germline. Here the CDR3 DNA reads TGTGCCAGCAGCGTAGGGGGGGAGGGCAATGAGCAGTTCTTC. Protein product: CASSVGGEGNEQFF.

The genes are TRBV5-6 and TRBJ2-1, with a weak D call TRBD2 (5 bases). This CDR3 is 16 amino acids long. CDR1 is SGHDT and CDR2 is YYEEEE in the germline V gene. V was cut by 4 bases and J by 4 bases, with 18 bases left in between. Here the CDR3 reads CASSPPATTTYNEQFF. The CDR3 DNA reads TGTGCCAGCAGCCCCCCGGCGACTACAACATACAATGAGCAGTTCTTC.

The V call is TRBV12-5, the J call TRBJ2-1; D may be TRBD1 (5 bases). Looked up from germline, CDR1 is LGHNT and CDR2 is FRNRAP. This CDR3 region has 14 residues. V was trimmed by 5 bases and J by 3 bases, leaving 11 bases between them. The CDR3 sequence: CASGPPDSYNEQFF. The CDR3 region has the DNA TGTGCTAGTGGTCCCCCCGACAGCTACAATGAGCAGTTCTTC.

The rearrangement uses TRBV10-3 and TRBJ2-7; possible D gene TRBD2, 5 bases. The CDR3 is made up of 15 amino acids. V was shortened by 6 bases and J by 5 bases, with 20 bases between the two germline ends. Germline CDR1 and CDR2: ENHRY and SYGVKD. The CDR3 coding sequence is TGTGCCATCAGCCAACTAGTCCCCGGGTCCCACGAGCAGTACTTC. It codes for CAISQLVPGSHEQYF.

The chain links TRBV7-3 to TRBJ1-1; D call uncertain. The CDR3 extends over 12 amino acids. V was cut by 5 bases and J by 5 bases, with 9 bases left in between. Germline V gene lookup returns CDR1 SGHTA and CDR2 FQGTGA. CDR3 sequence reads: CASSNPGTEAFF. The CDR3 coding sequence is TGTGCCAGCAGCAATCCCGGGACTGAAGCTTTCTTT.

This clone has just one count. This rearrangement joins TRBV7-6 to TRBJ1-4, with D unresolved. Germline V gives CDR1 SGHVS, CDR2 FNYEAQ. This CDR3 is 15 amino acids long. V was pared by 5 bases and J by 0 bases, with 10 bases between. CDR3: CASSPRGATNEKLFF. For the CDR3, the DNA is TGTGCCAGCAGCCCCCGAGGTGCAACTAATGAAAAACTGTTTTTT.

CDR3 loop: CATSTDSGSSYEQYF. CDR3 in DNA: TGTGCCACCAGCACCGACAGTGGATCCTCCTACGAGCAGTACTTC. The gene calls are TRBV15 and TRBJ2-7, with D possibly being TRBD1 (5 bases). Germline V gives CDR1 LNHNV, CDR2 YYDKDF (reference sequence). V shed 4 bases and J shed 0 bases, with 13 bases lying between them. The CDR3 has 15 amino acids.

This clone was recorded only once. J is TRBJ1-2 and V is TRBV6-5; D is perhaps TRBD1 (5 bases). Germline V CDR1 and CDR2: MNHEY, SVGAGI. V was clipped by 5 bases and J by 0 bases, with 10 bases between them. There are 14 residues in the CDR3. CDR3 sequence (DNA): TGTGCCAGCAGTCCGCAGGGATCTAACTATGGCTACACCTTC. This sequence encodes CASSPQGSNYGYTF.

This clone appeared once. CDR3 amino acids: CASSLGSRLDYGYTF. The CDR3 nucleotides are TGTGCCAGCAGCTTAGGGTCGAGATTGGACTATGGCTACACCTTC. The rearrangement joins TRBV7-8 to TRBJ1-2; no firm D call. Germline CDR1 is SGHVS and CDR2 is FQNEAQ. V shed 1 base and J shed 3 bases, with 12 bases lying between them. This CDR3 spans 15 amino acids.

The J gene is TRBJ2-5, the V gene TRBV19; 10 nucleotides align to TRBD1. The CDR3 sequence is 15 residues long. Germline V gene sequence: CDR1 LNHDA, CDR2 SQIVND (reference sequence). The V and J ends lost 5 bases and 4 bases, in that order; junction bases with no gene match: 7. The CDR3 DNA reads as TGTGCCAGTAGTGACCTGACAGGGGGCGCAGAGACCCAGTACTTC. This sequence encodes CASSDLTGGAETQYF.

This sequence joins TRBV19 and TRBJ2-1, with TRBD1 as a possible D gene (5 bases). The CDR3 loop spans 14 amino acids. Germline CDR1 reads LNHDA; CDR2 reads SQIVND (reference sequence). Trimming removed 3 bases at V and 8 bases at J, with 14 bases between. This chain's CDR3 is CASSIGAEGDEQFF. The CDR3 DNA follows: TGTGCCAGTAGTATTGGGGCAGAAGGGGATGAGCAGTTCTTC.

CDR3 nucleotides: TGTGCCATCAGTGGGGGGACAGGGGGAAAGAATCAGCCCCAGCATTTT. Protein: CAISGGTGGKNQPQHF. The chain recombines TRBV10-3 with TRBJ1-5; 11 bases fit TRBD1. The CDR3 has 16 residues. The V segment lost 4 bases and the J segment 4 bases; nucleotides outside the gene matches: 6. CDR1 is ENHRY, CDR2 SYGVKD, per germline.

This chain connects TRBV5-4 to TRBJ2-3; D may be TRBD2 (6 bases). The CDR3 is 16 residues long. The germline V gene encodes CDR1 SGHNT and CDR2 YYREEE (reference sequence). Trimming pared 2 bases from V and 2 bases from J, leaving 15 bases between. CDR3 region: CASSLRLAEDTDTQYF. In nucleotides, the CDR3 is TGTGCCAGCAGCTTAAGGTTAGCGGAAGACACAGATACGCAGTATTTT.

V usage is TRBV7-9 and J usage is TRBJ1-2, with D unclear. Germline CDR1 SEHNR, CDR2 FQNEAQ (reference sequence). The V gene lost 5 bases and the J gene lost 6 bases, with 10 bases spanning the gap. The length of the CDR3 is 12 residues. CDR3 region: CASSHQDNGYTF. The DNA of the CDR3 is TGTGCCAGCAGCCATCAAGACAATGGCTACACCTTC. The full variable domain, completed using reference TRBV7-9 and TRBJ1-2, is DTGVSQNPRHKITKRGQNVTFRCDPISEHNRLYWYRQTLGQGPEFLTYFQNEAQLEKSRLLSDRFSAERPKGSFSTLEIQRTEQGDSAMYLCASSHQDNGYTFGSGTRLTVV.

V is TRBV5-1 and J is TRBJ1-1; 11 bases map to TRBD1. This CDR3 has 16 amino acids. The trim removed 0 bases at V and 10 bases at J, leaving 11 bases unmatched. Per the germline V gene, CDR1 is SGHRS and CDR2 is YFSETQ. CDR3 nucleotides: TGCGCCAGCAGCTTGGTTGGTGGCGGGACAGGGGGGTCAGCTTTCTTT. Its translation: CASSLVGGGTGGSAFF.

This CDR3 reads CAISEALRDSQFF. The CDR3 DNA reads TGTGCCATCAGTGAGGCACTCCGGGACTCCCAGTTCTTC. This chain uses TRBV10-3 with TRBJ2-1, with D possibly matching TRBD2 (6 bases). V gave up 2 bases and J gave up 13 bases, with 15 bases separating them. The CDR3 runs to 13 residues. CDR1 is ENHRY and CDR2 is SYGVKD in the germline V gene.

The chain recombines TRBV5-6 with TRBJ2-1, with TRBD2 matching over 10 bases. V lost 0 bases and J lost 7; bases outside the gene matches: 1. CDR1 and CDR2 (germline): SGHDT, YYEEEE. The CDR3 extends over 14 amino acids. The CDR3 DNA sequence: TGTGCCAGCAGCTTGGGAGCGGGAGGGAATGAGCAGTTCTTC. This translates into CASSLGAGGNEQFF.